This T cell receptor (beta chain) comes out of a study of beta chain features in type 1 diabetes. This clone has only one observation. What it recognizes is unknown. Expressed TCRB transcripts were sequenced because the entire RNA isolate underwent reverse transcription. TCRdb keeps only in-frame clones here, not all; method: immunoSEQ multiplex PCR. The sample shows hundreds of thousands of clones, 13% of them seen only once. Points from the study as a whole: In every one of the four CD4+ subsets, TCRB CDR3s were moderately but significantly shorter in Type 1 diabetes patients.

The receptor was derived from a man aged 18 to 30 with type 1 diabetes. Sequenced input: naive CD4+ T cells from blood.

In DNA, the CDR3 is TGTGCCAGCAGCCAAGCGATAGCGGGGGCCGGGGAAGATACGCAGTATTTT. It codes for CASSQAIAGAGEDTQYF. The chain is built from TRBV4-2 and TRBJ2-3, with 9 positions matching TRBD2. Germline V gene lookup returns CDR1 LGHNA and CDR2 YNFKEQ. This CDR3 has 17 residues. V shed 1 base and J 5 bases; nucleotides not matched to a gene: 10.